The present TCR beta chain was sequenced within a study of cytomegalovirus exposure and HLA in healthy donors. This clone was seen more than once but under ten times. Its antigen is undetermined. This CDR3 is 14 amino acids long. Germline V gene sequence: CDR1 LNHDA, CDR2 SQIVND (reference sequence). J lost 7 bases, V lost 3 bases, and 3 bases had no gene match. General study findings and limits: CMV antigen specificity of a few CMV-associated chains was confirmed in vitro.

The PCR was carried out with 60 Vbeta primers and 13 Jbeta primers. The table came from immunoSEQ multiplex PCR; TCRdb's copy has only in-frame clones and leaves some out. This repertoire shows roughly 190,000 clones, about 81% found once; its top ten account for 0.8%. The sample taken for sequencing was PBMCs. The receptor was isolated from a woman aged 18-29 years in good health and CMV-seronegative. This chain links TRBV19 with TRBJ1-6; 7 bases fit TRBD1. The CDR3 DNA sequence: TGTGCCAGTAGTATGGGACAGCAAAATTCACCCCTCCACTTT. It is translated as CASSMGQQNSPLHF. Supplemented by reference TRBV19 and TRBJ1-6, the full variable domain reads DGGITQSPKYLFRKEGQNVTLSCEQNLNHDAMYWYRQDPGQGLRLIYYSQIVNDFQKGDIAEGYSVSREKKESFPLTVTSAQKNPTAFYLCASSMGQQNSPLHFGNGTRLTVT.